What follows are 26 T cell receptor beta chains derived from one specimen sequenced in a study of read filtering for tumor transcriptome and immune sequencing. The library was built from around 380 ng RNA with molecular barcoded adaptors for alpha/delta and beta/gamma chains. Each CDR3 protein is one row after TCRdb ran MiXCR on the reads. The data contain approximately 90,000 distinct CDR3 sequences, about 22% of them singletons. Sequences were obtained from a population of CD138-negative cells sorted from bone marrow. These receptors all stem from a donor at least 40 years old with multiple myeloma.

This clonotype was detected a few times. This chain joins TRBV7-2 and TRBJ1-1; the D gene is possibly TRBD1 (6 bases). CDR1 is SGHTA, CDR2 FQGNSA, per germline. Deletions cut 4 bases from V and 1 base from J, with 10 bases between. CDR3 size: 14 residues. The CDR3 loop is CASSWGPANTEAFF. The CDR3 DNA follows: TGTGCCAGCAGCTGGGGGCCGGCGAACACTGAAGCTTTCTTT.

In its sample, this clonotype was seen many times. The genes are TRBV2 and TRBJ1-1; D is ambiguous. The CDR3 is 10 amino acids. V dropped 6 bases and J dropped 10 bases, with 9 bases sitting between them. CDR1 and CDR2 from the germline V gene are SNHLY and FYNNEI. CDR3 sequence: CASRVSSAFF. As DNA, the CDR3 is TGTGCCAGCAGAGTAAGTTCAGCTTTCTTT.

At least ten counts were recorded for this clonotype. The rearrangement joins TRBV7-2 to TRBJ2-1; maybe TRBD1 (6 bases). Between the trimmed V and J ends, which lost 3 bases and 4 bases, there was a span of 10 bases. CDR1 SGHTA and CDR2 FQGNSA come from the germline V gene. The CDR3 runs to 14 residues. The chain's CDR3 is CASSFGQHYNEQFF. DNA of the CDR3: TGTGCCAGCAGCTTCGGACAGCATTACAATGAGCAGTTCTTC.

A note on this clonotype: A much larger clone differs by one base, so this may be a read error. The chain has TRBV29-1 and TRBJ2-2, with 9 bases aligning to TRBD1. The CDR3 extends over 14 amino acids. From germline, CDR1 is SQVTM and CDR2 ANQGSEA. The junction had 4 bases not matched to a gene; V was cut back by 7 bases and J by 1 base. CDR3 in DNA: TGCAGCGCTAGGACAGGGGTGAACACCGGGGAGCTGTTTTTT. Its protein product is CSARTGVNTGELFF.

This clonotype appeared many times. The chain employs TRBV5-1 and TRBJ2-1; D remains unclear. This CDR3 spans 16 amino acids. The V end lost 0 bases, the J end lost 2 bases, and 12 bases lay between the germline ends. Germline-derived CDR1 and CDR2 are SGHRS and YFSETQ. The CDR3 here is CASSLEGFPPYNEQFF. Here the CDR3 DNA reads TGCGCCAGCAGCTTGGAAGGTTTTCCCCCCTACAATGAGCAGTTCTTC. Full variable domain (remainder filled in from reference TRBV5-1 and TRBJ2-1): KAGVTQTPRYLIKTRGQQVTLSCSPISGHRSVSWYQQTPGQGLQFLFEYFSETQRNKGNFPGRFSGRQFSNSRSEMNVSTLELGDSALYLCASSLEGFPPYNEQFFGPGTRLTVL.

This clonotype was counted a few times. This sequence joins TRBV7-9 and TRBJ1-1; TRBD1 matches 7 bases. Germline loops: CDR1 SEHNR, CDR2 FQNEAQ (reference sequence). The CDR3 length is 15 residues. With V trimmed by 5 bases and J by 2 bases, 8 bases remained unmatched. The CDR3 DNA sequence: TGTGCCAGCAGCCCCCAGGGGGGGGGTAACACTGAAGCTTTCTTT. It specifies CASSPQGGGNTEAFF.

In this sample, this clonotype turned up a few times. The chain employs TRBV28 and TRBJ1-1; perhaps TRBD1 as D (6 bases). Trimming took off 5 bases at V and 1 base at J, with 11 bases between the two ends. This CDR3 contains 14 residues. Germline CDR1 and CDR2: MDHEN and SYDVKM. CDR3 sequence: CASSPHRANTEAFF. As DNA, the CDR3 is TGTGCCAGCAGTCCCCACAGGGCGAACACTGAAGCTTTCTTT.

The rearrangement uses TRBV12-3 or TRBV12-4 and TRBJ2-7, with D perhaps TRBD2 (6 bases). The V and J ends lost 2 bases and 8 bases respectively, with 7 bases between them. This CDR3 comprises 11 residues. The CDR3 spells CASSLREKQYF. CDR3 nucleotide sequence: TGTGCCAGCAGTTTACGGGAGAAGCAGTACTTC.

The table lists this clonotype with many counts. V usage is TRBV7-2 and J usage is TRBJ2-2; unclear D gene. Looked up from germline, CDR1 is SGHTA and CDR2 is FQGNSA. The CDR3 extends over 17 amino acids. The ends were cut back, 5 bases at V and 4 bases at J, with 20 bases in the middle. The CDR3 loop is CASSGPTAPTFTGELFF. CDR3 sequence (DNA): TGTGCCAGCAGCGGACCCACGGCGCCGACCTTCACCGGGGAGCTGTTTTTT.

This clonotype was detected ten times or more. The chain uses TRBV2 and TRBJ1-5; D unclear. CDR1 and CDR2 (germline): SNHLY, FYNNEI. V lost 1 base, J lost 4 bases, and 5 bases lay in between. The CDR3 is made up of 13 amino acids. The CDR3 loop reads CASSEDRNQPQHF. CDR3 nucleotide sequence: TGTGCCAGCAGTGAAGACAGAAATCAGCCCCAGCATTTT. The whole variable domain, remainder taken from reference TRBV2 and TRBJ1-5, is EPEVTQTPSHQVTQMGQEVILRCVPISNHLYFYWYRQILGQKVEFLVSFYNNEISEKSEIFDDQFSVERPDGSNFTLKIRSTKLEDSAMYFCASSEDRNQPQHFGDGTRLSIL.

At least ten counts were recorded for this clonotype. The rearrangement joins TRBV5-1 to TRBJ2-5; 10 bases map to TRBD2. The CDR3 loop spans 15 amino acids. Losses at the gene ends were 5 bases for V and 2 bases for J; bases not matched to a gene: 6. Germline V CDR1 and CDR2: SGHRS, YFSETQ. Here the CDR3 reads CASRTGLAVQETQYF. As DNA, the CDR3 is TGCGCCAGCAGAACCGGACTAGCGGTACAAGAGACCCAGTACTTC. The variable domain in full, with the rest retrieved from reference TRBV5-1 and TRBJ2-5, is KAGVTQTPRYLIKTRGQQVTLSCSPISGHRSVSWYQQTPGQGLQFLFEYFSETQRNKGNFPGRFSGRQFSNSRSEMNVSTLELGDSALYLCASRTGLAVQETQYFGPGTRLLVL.

This clonotype was recorded many times. The chain uses TRBV20-1 and TRBJ2-7; 7 bases match TRBD1. CDR3 length equals 14 residues. The ends lost 3 bases at V and 5 bases at J; junction bases unmatched: 10. Germline loops: CDR1 DFQATT, CDR2 SNEGSKA (reference sequence). In DNA form, the CDR3 reads TGCAGTGCTAGCGACAGGGTCGGTGTGAACGAGCAGTACTTC. This sequence encodes CSASDRVGVNEQYF.

This clonotype was counted ten times or more. This chain connects TRBV29-1 to TRBJ2-3; no definite D call. The CDR3 has 13 residues. Germline-derived CDR1 and CDR2 are SQVTM and ANQGSEA. V shed 7 bases and J shed 0 bases, with 11 bases lying between them. The CDR3 region is CSDYYTSTDTQYF. The DNA of the CDR3 is TGCAGCGATTACTACACAAGCACAGATACGCAGTATTTT.

This clonotype was found many times. The chain employs TRBV28 and TRBJ2-2; 8 nucleotides line up with TRBD2. The CDR3 length is 17 residues. V trimming: 1 base; J trimming: 6 bases; junction bases outside the gene matches: 10. The germline V gene has CDR1 MDHEN and CDR2 SYDVKM. This CDR3 is CASSLYTGGQYSGELFF. The CDR3, as DNA: TGTGCCAGCAGTTTATACACGGGGGGGCAGTATTCCGGGGAGCTGTTTTTT.

The CDR3 loop reads CASSSAGTSLAEAFF. CDR3 DNA sequence: TGTGCCAGCAGCAGCGCCGGGACATCTTTAGCTGAAGCTTTCTTT. The chain combines TRBV9 with TRBJ1-1; D possibly corresponds to TRBD1 (6 bases). Germline assignment: CDR1 SGDLS and CDR2 YYNGEE. Trimming removed 4 bases at V and 6 bases at J, with 19 bases between. The CDR3 consists of 15 residues.

With respect to this clonotype: A much larger clone is a single base away; this may be a read error. This sequence joins TRBV7-9 and TRBJ2-1; D gene unclear. The CDR3 totals 12 residues. V gave up 3 bases and J gave up 10 bases, with 10 bases separating them. CDR1 SEHNR and CDR2 FQNEAQ come from the germline V gene (reference sequence). CDR3 sequence: CASSFQRTEQFF. As DNA, the CDR3 is TGTGCCAGCAGCTTCCAGCGAACCGAGCAGTTCTTC.

Concerning this clonotype: One junction end does not reproduce the germline sequence, and a read error may be involved. The V call is TRBV28, the J call TRBJ1-1, with 8 bases matching TRBD1. The germline CDR1 and CDR2 sequences are MDHEN and SYDVKM. This CDR3 is built from 12 residues. The CDR3 sequence: CACSVGTGYRGF. CDR3 DNA sequence: TGTGCCTGCAGTGTCGGGACAGGTTATAGAGGCTTT.

The chain is built from TRBV7-2 and TRBJ2-1; TRBD2 matches at 11 bases. This CDR3 spans 15 amino acids. V was pared by 6 bases and J by 4 bases, with 5 bases of the junction left unmatched. Per germline, CDR1 SGHTA and CDR2 FQGNSA. The DNA of the CDR3 is TGTGCCAGCAGTTATACTAGCGGGGGTTACAATGAGCAGTTCTTC. Translating it yields CASSYTSGGYNEQFF.

Turning to this clonotype: A much more abundant neighbour one base away suggests this may be a read error. The J gene is TRBJ2-5, the V gene TRBV18; D possibly corresponds to TRBD1 (5 bases). From germline, CDR1 is KGHSH and CDR2 LQKENI. The CDR3 runs to 14 residues. In nucleotides, the CDR3 is TGTGCCAGCTCCACGACAGACACAGTGGAGACCCAGCACTTC. Translated: CASSTTDTVETQHF.

Only a few counts were recorded for this clonotype. The rearrangement links TRBV5-4 to TRBJ2-7; 8 nucleotides line up with TRBD2. CDR3 length equals 14 residues. V lost 2 bases to trimming and J lost 4 bases; unmatched junction nucleotides: 5. CDR1 and CDR2 from the germline V gene are SGHNT and YYREEE (reference sequence). Here the CDR3 reads CASSFSGDAYEQYF. DNA for the CDR3: TGTGCCAGCAGCTTTAGCGGGGATGCTTACGAGCAGTACTTC.

This clonotype appeared many times. The V gene is TRBV20-1, the J gene TRBJ2-7; D unresolved. The V and J ends lost 2 bases and 5 bases respectively, with 4 bases between them. Germline V gives CDR1 DFQATT, CDR2 SNEGSKA (reference sequence). This CDR3 is 10 amino acids long. CDR3 region: CSARNDEQYF. CDR3 coding DNA: TGCAGTGCTAGAAACGACGAGCAGTACTTC.

This clonotype was counted many times. The chain carries TRBV20-1 and TRBJ1-1, with unresolved D. The V and J ends lost 6 bases and 1 base respectively, with 12 bases between them. The length of the CDR3 is 13 residues. CDR1 DFQATT and CDR2 SNEGSKA come from the germline V gene (reference sequence). In DNA form, the CDR3 reads TGCAGTGCATTCGACTCCGGGAACACTGAAGCTTTCTTT. Protein sequence: CSAFDSGNTEAFF.

In the case of this clonotype: This may be a read error, as it is one base from a much larger clone. CDR3 loop: CSAGGGARGAFF. CDR3 in DNA: TGCAGCGCCGGGGGGGGGGCGCGGGGAGCTTTCTTT. This rearrangement joins TRBV29-1 to TRBJ1-1, with D possibly being TRBD1 (6 bases). Trimming removed 7 bases at V and 10 bases at J, with 19 bases between. The CDR3 is 12 amino acids. Germline lookup yields CDR1 SQVTM and CDR2 ANQGSEA.

The sample holds many counts of this clonotype. The genes are TRBV28 and TRBJ1-1, with a weak D call TRBD1 (6 bases). Per germline, CDR1 MDHEN and CDR2 SYDVKM. The CDR3 contains 15 residues. Trimming took off 5 bases at V and 1 base at J, with 14 bases between the two ends. CDR3 sequence reads: CASSEGGHKNTEAFF. Here the CDR3 DNA reads TGTGCCAGCAGTGAGGGGGGACACAAGAACACTGAAGCTTTCTTT.

This clonotype showed up just a few times. The rearrangement joins TRBV19 to TRBJ1-1; 7 bases map to TRBD1. The CDR3 loop spans 17 amino acids. V shed 4 bases, J shed 1 base, and the junction held 12 bases outside the gene matches. Germline CDR1 LNHDA, CDR2 SQIVND (reference sequence). CDR3 loop: CASSTPPGTVGNTEAFF. The CDR3 region has the DNA TGTGCCAGTAGTACACCCCCGGGGACAGTCGGGAACACTGAAGCTTTCTTT.

Ten or more counts support this clonotype. The chain uses TRBV28 and TRBJ1-1; D is ambiguous. The CDR3 contains 15 residues. Trimming shortened V by 1 base and J by 0 bases, and 9 bases separated the two germline ends. CDR1 is MDHEN and CDR2 is SYDVKM in the germline V gene. This CDR3 reads CASSLSGFMNTEAFF. Here the CDR3 DNA reads TGTGCCAGCAGTTTATCGGGGTTTATGAACACTGAAGCTTTCTTT.